Following are 9 T cell receptor beta chains from one sample sequenced in a study of blood T cell repertoires in COVID-19. The assay was immunoSEQ multiplex PCR, and TCRdb's table has in-frame clones only and misses some. The sample has 95,000 to 150,000 clones; 80% are singletons. Sequencing used peripheral blood. The source of these receptors is a man aged 60-69 years with active or convalescent COVID-19.

V usage is TRBV3-1 (or the pseudogene TRBV3-2) and J usage is TRBJ2-5; TRBD1 might be the D (5 bases). The CDR3 loop spans 13 amino acids. Germline loops: CDR1 LGHDT, CDR2 YNNKEL (reference sequence). Trimming took 7 bases from V and 2 from J, leaving 11 bases between them. The CDR3 nucleotides are TGTGCCAGCACCCTGGACACACAAGAGACCCAGTACTTC. Translation gives CASTLDTQETQYF.

The rearrangement joins TRBV28 to TRBJ1-6; no firm D call. Germline values: CDR1 MDHEN, CDR2 SYDVKM. CDR3 size: 14 residues. Trimming stripped 3 bases from V and 7 bases from J, with 10 bases between. CDR3 region: CASSFPGKNSPLHF. Here the CDR3 DNA reads TGTGCCAGCAGTTTCCCGGGGAAGAATTCACCCCTCCACTTT.

In DNA, the CDR3 is TGTGCCAGCAGCTTAGGTTCTTACAATGAGCAGTTCTTC. Amino acid sequence: CASSLGSYNEQFF. The chain carries TRBV11-3 and TRBJ2-1; D call uncertain. The V end was cut by 1 base, the J end by 4 bases, with 5 bases between. Germline V gene data show CDR1 as SGHNT and CDR2 as YENEEA. The CDR3 is 13 residues long.

The J gene is TRBJ2-4, the V gene TRBV5-6, with D perhaps matching TRBD2 (6 bases). CDR1 and CDR2 (germline): SGHDT, YYEEEE. Trimming took 3 bases from V and 0 from J, leaving 19 bases between them. This CDR3 is 18 amino acids long. This chain's CDR3 is CASSSGGDPSLAKNIQYF. The CDR3 DNA reads TGTGCCAGCAGCTCTGGCGGGGACCCGAGCCTAGCCAAAAACATTCAGTACTTC.

This chain links TRBV20-1 with TRBJ2-3, with TRBD1 matching over 8 bases. The V gene end was trimmed by 5 bases and the J gene end by 0 bases; junction bases not matched to a gene: 10. CDR3 length: 16 amino acids. The germline V gene encodes CDR1 DFQATT and CDR2 SNEGSKA (reference sequence). DNA of the CDR3: TGCAGTGCTGGTGCGGTGGACAGGGCTAGCACAGATACGCAGTATTTT. Translation gives CSAGAVDRASTDTQYF.

V is TRBV28 and J is TRBJ2-7, with D uncertain. Germline CDR1 and CDR2: MDHEN and SYDVKM. Trimming removed 8 bases from V and 2 bases from J, with 19 bases in between. This CDR3 is built from 15 residues. The CDR3 region is CASRSSGTEAYEQYF. The CDR3 region has the DNA TGTGCCAGCCGCTCCAGTGGTACAGAAGCCTACGAGCAGTACTTC.

As concerns this clone: It may be a read error: a sequence one base away is much more abundant. This rearrangement joins TRBV28 to TRBJ1-5, with 9 positions matching TRBD1. This CDR3 spans 14 amino acids. Germline V gene sequence: CDR1 MDHEN, CDR2 SYDVKM. Trimming removed 4 bases from V and 2 bases from J; junction bases left unmatched: 0. The CDR3 here is CASSWTGGNQPQHF. In DNA form, the CDR3 reads TGTGCCAGCAGTTGGACAGGGGGCAATCAGCCCCAGCATTTT.

V gene TRBV11-2 combines with J gene TRBJ2-1; tentative D call: TRBD2 (7 bases). The CDR3 covers 16 residues. Trimming took 4 bases from V and 4 from J, leaving 17 bases between them. The germline V gene encodes CDR1 SGHAT and CDR2 FQNNGV. The CDR3: CASSSPRGRAYNEQFF. The CDR3, as DNA: TGTGCCAGCAGCTCCCCAAGGGGGAGGGCGTACAATGAGCAGTTCTTC.

The table lists this clone with a count of one. The rearrangement uses TRBV18 and TRBJ2-5, with no clear D. V dropped 5 bases and J dropped 1 base, with 8 bases sitting between them. Germline V gives CDR1 KGHSH, CDR2 LQKENI. This CDR3 is built from 13 residues. The CDR3 spells CASSSYVQETQYF. In DNA form, the CDR3 reads TGTGCCAGCTCATCCTACGTCCAAGAGACCCAGTACTTC. The full variable domain, its missing parts supplied by reference TRBV18 and TRBJ2-5, is NAGVMQNPRHLVRRRGQEARLRCSPMKGHSHVYWYRQLPEEGLKFMVYLQKENIIDESGMPKERFSAEFPKEGPSILRIQQVVRGDSAAYFCASSSYVQETQYFGPGTRLLVL.